This T cell receptor (beta chain) was sequenced in a study of Ad26.COV2.S vaccination and SARS-CoV-2 variants. Study-level background: Administration of Ad26.COV2.S was intramuscular, either once or twice 56 days apart.

This CDR3 contains 11 residues. CDR1 is SQVTM and CDR2 is ANQGSEA in the germline V gene. Assay: immunoSEQ multiplex PCR; the TCRdb copy retains only in-frame clones and omits some. The sample holds approximately 360,000 clones, 83% seen once. Treatment described: about 20 received Ad26.COV2.S at low or high dose, single or two shots; roughly 5 received placebo; per-sample allocation not given. On day 63 after the first injection, vaccine and placebo recipients gave samples. The source is a person between 18 and 65 years old who received the Ad26.COV2.S COVID-19 vaccine or a placebo. This chain joins TRBV29-1 and TRBJ1-1; D gene ambiguous. The sequencing used peripheral blood, collected in a trial of Ad26.COV2.S vaccine versus placebo. The CDR3 coding sequence is TGCGCTTTGTACATGGGCACTGAAGCTTTCTTT. Its translation is CALYMGTEAFF.